The source of this T cell receptor beta chain is a study of blood T cell repertoires in COVID-19. At the level of the study: Samples of COVID-19 (acute and convalescent) were obtained from the United States, Italy and Spain. Sample material is recorded as cDNA or gDNA derived from T cells, B-cell-depleted T cells, or PBMCs.

The assay was immunoSEQ multiplex PCR, and TCRdb's table has in-frame clones only and misses some. Among around 500,000 clones listed, 80% to 90% were seen once. Trimming removed 6 bases from V and 2 bases from J, with 13 bases in between. CDR1 is LNHDA and CDR2 is SQIVND in the germline V gene (reference sequence). The CDR3 extends over 14 amino acids. The chain recombines TRBV19 with TRBJ2-5, with D possibly matching TRBD1 (6 bases). This clonotype originated in a human donor in a cohort sampled during active COVID-19. Input material: peripheral blood. CDR3 in amino acids: CASRKTGFQETQYF. DNA for the CDR3: TGTGCCAGTAGGAAAACAGGGTTTCAAGAGACCCAGTACTTC.